This T cell receptor beta chain stems from a study of blood T cell repertoires in COVID-19. V dropped 11 bases and J dropped 11 bases, with 18 bases sitting between them. The CDR3 sequence is 12 residues long. Germline lookup yields CDR1 KGHSH and CDR2 LQKENI. Repertoires were generated with immunoSEQ multiplex PCR, while TCRdb's copy carries only in-frame clones and drops some. Found here are about 50,000 clones, 85% to 90% of them singletons; the top ten hold around 6.4%. This clone was detected only once. The receptor comes from a woman aged 55 to 70 with acute or convalescent COVID-19. This chain links TRBV18 with TRBJ2-2; D is uncertain. The source material was peripheral blood. The CDR3 coding sequence is TGTGCCTCTAGGCCCGACGTTGGAGAGCTGTTTTTT. Amino acids: CASRPDVGELFF.